This note documents a single T cell receptor (beta chain) sequence. Its specificity is unknown. Using immunoSEQ multiplex PCR, the repertoire was profiled, and TCRdb retains in-frame clones only, with some absent. The repertoire holds roughly 130,000 clones, with under 95% as singletons. The data were obtained in a study of T cell responses to AZD1222 COVID-19 vaccine. Findings and caveats of the study: CD4 TCRs associated with vaccination spanned spike, dominating at 160-218 and 743-854.

Germline V CDR1 and CDR2: LNHNV, YYDKDF (reference sequence). Trimming left V 5 bases short and J 0 bases short, with 8 bases between. There are 15 residues in the CDR3. Source: peripheral blood, taken on day 0 of AZD1222 vaccination. The receptor's source is an adult in good health. This chain uses TRBV15 with TRBJ2-6, with a possible D match to TRBD2 (6 bases). CDR3 DNA: TGTGCCACCAGCCGTAGCGGCTCTGGGGCCAACGTCCTGACTTTC. It encodes CATSRSGSGANVLTF.